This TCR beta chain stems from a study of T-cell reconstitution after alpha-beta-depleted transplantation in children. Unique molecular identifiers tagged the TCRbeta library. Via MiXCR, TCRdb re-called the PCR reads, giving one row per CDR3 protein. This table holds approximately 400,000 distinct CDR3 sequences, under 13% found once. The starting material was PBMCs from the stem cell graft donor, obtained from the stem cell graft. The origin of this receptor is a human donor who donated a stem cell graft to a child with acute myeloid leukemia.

The CDR3 DNA sequence: TGTGCCAGCAGCCCGAGCTTCGGGGGGAACACTGAAGCTTTCTTT. Translated: CASSPSFGGNTEAFF. The V gene is TRBV5-5, the J gene TRBJ1-1; weak D call: TRBD1 (5 bases). The CDR3 is 15 amino acids. Germline CDR1 SGHKS, CDR2 YYEKEE (reference sequence). Trimming removed 4 bases at V and 1 base at J, with 14 bases between.